The 25 T cell receptor beta chains in this list originate from one sample, sequenced in a study of radiotherapy plus CTLA-4 blockade in lung cancer. This table comes from immunoSEQ multiplex PCR, and its TCRdb copy is limited to in-frame clones, with some not included. Among some 46,000 clones listed, roughly 80% were seen once. Specimen: peripheral blood, collected from a patient treated with radiotherapy plus ipilimumab. Every receptor here comes from a human donor with non-small cell lung cancer whose response to radiotherapy plus ipilimumab could not be evaluated.

This clone was picked up a small number of times. V gene TRBV28 combines with J gene TRBJ1-3; unclear D gene. Germline CDR1 reads MDHEN; CDR2 reads SYDVKM. Trimming removed 2 bases from V and 0 bases from J, with 5 bases in between. The CDR3 has 14 amino acids. DNA for the CDR3: TGTGCCAGCAGTTTAAGAGTCTCTGGAAACACCATATATTTT. Protein sequence: CASSLRVSGNTIYF.

The V and J genes are TRBV6-6 and TRBJ1-1, with D possibly being TRBD1 (6 bases). The CDR3 length is 15 residues. Germline CDR1 MNHNY, CDR2 SVGAGI (reference sequence). Deletions cut 5 bases from V and 2 bases from J, with 15 bases between. The CDR3 nucleotides are TGTGCCAGCAGTCAAACCCGGACAGTCAACACTGAAGCTTTCTTT. Protein sequence: CASSQTRTVNTEAFF.

In this sample, this clone is medium-sized. The V gene is TRBV13, the J gene TRBJ2-3; D call uncertain. The CDR3 sequence is 15 residues long. V lost 5 bases and J 1 base, leaving 13 bases between the germline ends. Germline CDR1 reads PRHDT; CDR2 reads FYEKMQ (reference sequence). CDR3 DNA: TGTGCCAGCAGCAGTCGCGGTTCGGGCACAGATACGCAGTATTTT. It translates to CASSSRGSGTDTQYF. The full variable domain, completed using reference TRBV13 and TRBJ2-3, is AAGVIQSPRHLIKEKRETATLKCYPIPRHDTVYWYQQGPGQDPQFLISFYEKMQSDKGSIPDRFSAQQFSDYHSELNMSSLELGDSALYFCASSSRGSGTDTQYFGPGTRLTVL.

The J gene is TRBJ1-2, the V gene TRBV16; D possibly corresponds to TRBD1 (6 bases). The germline V and J ends were trimmed by 0 bases and 2 bases, with 10 bases remaining between them. Germline V CDR1 and CDR2: KGHSY, FQNENV. The CDR3 consists of 15 residues. In DNA, the CDR3 is TGTGCCAGCAGCCAATCAAAGGGGGTAAACTATGGCTACACCTTC. Translating gives CASSQSKGVNYGYTF. The whole variable domain, filled in from reference TRBV16 and TRBJ1-2, reads GEEVAQTPKHLVRGEGQKAKLYCAPIKGHSYVFWYQQVLKNEFKFLISFQNENVFDETGMPKERFSAKCLPNSPCSLEIQATKLEDSAVYFCASSQSKGVNYGYTFGSGTRLTVV.

This clone showed up just a few times. The rearrangement links TRBV9 to TRBJ2-3; D gene unclear. Germline V gene lookup returns CDR1 SGDLS and CDR2 YYNGEE. V gave up 3 bases and J gave up 2 bases, with 7 bases separating them. CDR3 size: 13 residues. Here the CDR3 DNA reads TGTGCCAGCAGCGCCTTTTTCACAGATACGCAGTATTTT. Its protein product is CASSAFFTDTQYF.

This sequence joins TRBV7-2 and TRBJ2-1; TRBD2 might be the D (6 bases). This CDR3 is 14 amino acids long. From germline, CDR1 is SGHTA and CDR2 FQGNSA. Trimming removed 2 bases from V and 4 bases from J, with 9 bases in between. CDR3 protein: CASSLLRGYNEQFF. The CDR3 nucleotides read TGTGCCAGCAGCTTACTCCGGGGGTACAATGAGCAGTTCTTC.

V usage is TRBV11-1 and J usage is TRBJ1-2; D remains unclear. Per the germline V gene, CDR1 is SGHAT and CDR2 is FQDESV (reference sequence). CDR3 size: 14 residues. V was shortened by 5 bases and J by 5 bases, with 15 bases between the two germline ends. The CDR3, as DNA: TGTGCCAGCAGCCCCGTACAGATACCATATGGCTACACCTTC. It specifies CASSPVQIPYGYTF.

The chain uses TRBV18 and TRBJ2-7; 13 positions agree with TRBD2. This CDR3 comprises 14 residues. Germline V lookup: CDR1 KGHSH, CDR2 LQKENI. Trimming took 2 bases from V and 10 from J; bases not matched to a gene: 5. The CDR3 is CASSPGLAGDSQYF. DNA for the CDR3: TGTGCCAGCTCACCAGGACTAGCGGGAGATAGTCAGTACTTC.

The chain carries TRBV30 and TRBJ2-1; 9 bases are shared with TRBD1. Germline CDR1 is GTSNPN and CDR2 is SVGIG (reference sequence). This CDR3 comprises 15 residues. V lost 2 bases, J lost 4 bases, and 6 bases stayed unmatched. CDR3 nucleotide sequence: TGTGCCTGGAGTTGGGACAGGGCGAAATACAATGAGCAGTTCTTC. Translated: CAWSWDRAKYNEQFF.

The rearrangement joins TRBV2 to TRBJ2-1; maybe TRBD2 (5 bases). Germline V gives CDR1 SNHLY, CDR2 FYNNEI. The V end lost 7 bases, the J end lost 8 bases, and 12 bases lay between the germline ends. The CDR3 loop spans 12 amino acids. CDR3 sequence reads: CASTITGYEQFF. For the CDR3, the DNA is TGTGCCAGCACCATCACGGGGTATGAGCAGTTCTTC.

In its sample, this clone was seen once. This CDR3 reads CASSVAGAFTDTQYF. The CDR3 nucleotides read TGTGCCAGCAGCGTGGCGGGGGCCTTCACAGATACGCAGTATTTT. The V gene is TRBV9, the J gene TRBJ2-3, with D perhaps matching TRBD2 (7 bases). V lost 2 bases, J lost 2 bases, and 12 bases lay in between. CDR1 and CDR2 (germline): SGDLS, YYNGEE. The CDR3 totals 15 residues.

This rearrangement joins TRBV5-6 to TRBJ1-3; D gene unclear. V was clipped by 0 bases and J by 0 bases, with 10 bases between them. CDR3 length: 16 amino acids. CDR1 SGHDT and CDR2 YYEEEE come from the germline V gene. The CDR3 DNA is TGTGCCAGCAGCTTGGATGTGCTATACTCTGGAAACACCATATATTTT. It encodes CASSLDVLYSGNTIYF. Looking up the rest from reference TRBV5-6 and TRBJ1-3 gives the full variable domain: DAGVTQSPTHLIKTRGQQVTLRCSPKSGHDTVSWYQQALGQGPQFIFQYYEEEERQRGNFPDRFSGHQFPNYSSELNVNALLLGDSALYLCASSLDVLYSGNTIYFGEGSWLTVV.

The chain links TRBV11-3 to TRBJ2-1, with 8 bases aligning to TRBD2. Looked up from germline, CDR1 is SGHNT and CDR2 is YENEEA. V gave up 1 base and J gave up 7 bases; unmatched junction bases: 6. The CDR3 length is 15 residues. CDR3 sequence (DNA): TGTGCCAGCAGCTTAGCCGGACTAGCTTTAAATGAGCAGTTCTTC. Amino acid sequence: CASSLAGLALNEQFF.

This clone was seen just once. The gene calls are TRBV7-3 and TRBJ2-7; 13 bases map to TRBD2. Germline V gene sequence: CDR1 SGHTA, CDR2 FQGTGA. J gave up 5 bases and V 0 bases, and 1 base lay outside the gene matches. The CDR3 totals 15 residues. For the CDR3, the DNA is TGTGCCAGCAGCTTAACAGGGACTAGCGGGGACGAGCAGTACTTC. It codes for CASSLTGTSGDEQYF.

This clone was counted a few times. The chain recombines TRBV9 with TRBJ2-7; D possibly corresponds to TRBD2 (5 bases). The V gene's germline CDR1 is SGDLS and CDR2 YYNGEE. V lost 0 bases and J 5 bases, leaving 12 bases between the germline ends. The length of the CDR3 is 14 residues. The CDR3 sequence is CASSVAAGGNEQYF. The CDR3 DNA is TGTGCCAGCAGCGTAGCCGCCGGAGGTAACGAGCAGTACTTC.

This clone was seen only once. The chain combines TRBV28 with TRBJ2-5, with 7 bases identical to TRBD2. V trimming: 7 bases; J trimming: 0 bases; junction bases outside the gene matches: 8. The CDR3 has 15 residues. Germline CDR1 and CDR2: MDHEN and SYDVKM. The CDR3 loop reads CASTPGRGYQETQYF. The DNA for the CDR3 is TGTGCCAGCACCCCCGGGCGGGGGTACCAAGAGACCCAGTACTTC.

This sequence joins TRBV11-2 and TRBJ2-1, with D unresolved. Trimming stripped 2 bases from V and 7 bases from J, with 21 bases between. From germline, CDR1 is SGHAT and CDR2 FQNNGV. The CDR3 contains 17 residues. CDR3 loop: CASSLMWSTTMRNEQFF. In DNA, the CDR3 is TGTGCCAGCAGCTTAATGTGGTCAACTACGATGAGGAATGAGCAGTTCTTC.

The chain joins TRBV7-9 to TRBJ1-1; D may be TRBD1 (5 bases). This CDR3 has 13 residues. V was clipped by 8 bases and J by 5 bases, with 15 bases between them. CDR1 and CDR2 (germline): SEHNR, FQNEAQ (reference sequence). CDR3 protein: CASRTQGGTEAFF. CDR3 sequence (DNA): TGTGCCAGCCGGACTCAGGGAGGAACTGAAGCTTTCTTT.

The genes are TRBV6-5 and TRBJ2-1; 7 bases line up with TRBD2. Unmatched junction bases numbered 10, after V lost 2 bases and J lost 9 bases. The CDR3 consists of 15 residues. CDR1 and CDR2 from the germline V gene are MNHEY and SVGAGI. The CDR3 protein is CASSYQAGLFVEQFF. The DNA for the CDR3 is TGTGCCAGCAGTTACCAAGCGGGGTTGTTCGTTGAGCAGTTCTTC.

The chain is built from TRBV19 and TRBJ2-2; 11 bases are shared with TRBD2. V was clipped by 5 bases and J by 2 bases; unmatched bases: 4. The germline V gene encodes CDR1 LNHDA and CDR2 SQIVND (reference sequence). The CDR3 is made up of 16 amino acids. The CDR3 DNA reads TGTGCCAGTAGTGTAGGACTAGCGGGCAACACCGGGGAGCTGTTTTTT. It is translated as CASSVGLAGNTGELFF. The full variable domain, with the rest looked up from reference TRBV19 and TRBJ2-2, is DGGITQSPKYLFRKEGQNVTLSCEQNLNHDAMYWYRQDPGQGLRLIYYSQIVNDFQKGDIAEGYSVSREKKESFPLTVTSAQKNPTAFYLCASSVGLAGNTGELFFGEGSRLTVL.

The gene calls are TRBV5-6 and TRBJ2-3, with 7 bases fitting TRBD2. The V gene's germline CDR1 is SGHDT and CDR2 YYEEEE. With 4 bases clipped from V and 2 bases from J, the junction kept 16 bases outside the gene matches. The CDR3 has 18 amino acids. CDR3 in amino acids: CASSLPWGGSRYTDTQYF. The DNA of the CDR3 is TGTGCCAGCAGCCTTCCCTGGGGGGGTAGCCGGTACACAGATACGCAGTATTTT.

The V call is TRBV11-1, the J call TRBJ2-7, with TRBD2 matching over 10 bases. J was trimmed by 5 bases and V by 8 bases; bases with no gene match: 6. Looked up from germline, CDR1 is SGHAT and CDR2 is FQDESV (reference sequence). This CDR3 is built from 13 residues. The CDR3 sequence is CASGLAGVNEQYF. For the CDR3, the DNA is TGTGCCAGCGGGCTAGCGGGAGTGAACGAGCAGTACTTC. Combining the CDR3 with reference TRBV11-1 and TRBJ2-7 gives the whole variable domain EAEVAQSPRYKITEKSQAVAFWCDPISGHATLYWYRQILGQGPELLVQFQDESVVDDSQLPKDRFSAERLKGVDSTLKIQPAELGDSAMYLCASGLAGVNEQYFGPGTRLTVT.

This clone was seen once. This sequence joins TRBV15 and TRBJ2-5, with 8 bases identical to TRBD1. Losses at the gene ends were 6 bases for V and 4 bases for J; bases not matched to a gene: 7. The length of the CDR3 is 14 residues. The germline V gene has CDR1 LNHNV and CDR2 YYDKDF (reference sequence). The CDR3 DNA is TGTGCCACCAGGCAGGGGGCTCTGAGAGAGACCCAGTACTTC. It yields the protein CATRQGALRETQYF.

This clone turned up a few times. The genes are TRBV6-6 and TRBJ1-2; no clear D. Germline CDR1 and CDR2: MNHNY and SVGAGI (reference sequence). The germline V and J ends were trimmed by 6 bases and 3 bases, with 14 bases remaining between them. There are 14 residues in the CDR3. The CDR3 loop reads CASSPRRLDYGYTF. The CDR3 nucleotides are TGTGCCAGCAGCCCTAGGAGGTTGGACTATGGCTACACCTTC.

Only one count was recorded for this clone. The V gene is TRBV30, the J gene TRBJ2-1; the D gene is possibly TRBD2 (5 bases). The CDR3 spans 14 residues. V was clipped by 4 bases and J by 13 bases, with 23 bases between them. CDR1 and CDR2 (germline): GTSNPN, SVGIG (reference sequence). CDR3 DNA sequence: TGTGCCTGGACCCCCTTGGGCCGGGATGGCCCCCAGTTCTTC. It encodes CAWTPLGRDGPQFF.